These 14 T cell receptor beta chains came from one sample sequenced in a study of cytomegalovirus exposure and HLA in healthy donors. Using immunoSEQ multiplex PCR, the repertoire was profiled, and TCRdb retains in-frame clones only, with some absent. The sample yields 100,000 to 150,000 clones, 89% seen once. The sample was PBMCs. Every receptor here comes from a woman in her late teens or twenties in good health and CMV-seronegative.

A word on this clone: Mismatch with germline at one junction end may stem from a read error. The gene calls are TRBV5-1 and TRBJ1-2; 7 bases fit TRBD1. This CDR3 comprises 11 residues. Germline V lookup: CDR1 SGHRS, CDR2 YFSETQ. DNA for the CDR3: TGCGCCAGCAGCTTTTGGACAGGCCTCCCCTTC. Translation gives CASSFWTGLPF. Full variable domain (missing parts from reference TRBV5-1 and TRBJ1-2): KAGVTQTPRYLIKTRGQQVTLSCSPISGHRSVSWYQQTPGQGLQFLFEYFSETQRNKGNFPGRFSGRQFSNSRSEMNVSTLELGDSALYLCASSFWTGLPFGSGTRLTVV.

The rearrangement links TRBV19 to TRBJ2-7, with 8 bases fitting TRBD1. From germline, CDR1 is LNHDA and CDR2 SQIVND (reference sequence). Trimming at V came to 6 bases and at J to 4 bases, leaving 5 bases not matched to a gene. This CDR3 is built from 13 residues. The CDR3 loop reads CASSLGTGYEQYF. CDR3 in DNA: TGTGCCAGTAGCCTTGGGACAGGTTACGAGCAGTACTTC.

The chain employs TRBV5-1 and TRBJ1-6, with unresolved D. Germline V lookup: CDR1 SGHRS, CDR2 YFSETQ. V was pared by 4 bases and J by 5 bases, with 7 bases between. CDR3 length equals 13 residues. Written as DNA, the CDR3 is TGCGCCAGCAGCCAGTCCGATAATTCACCCCTCCACTTT. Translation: CASSQSDNSPLHF.

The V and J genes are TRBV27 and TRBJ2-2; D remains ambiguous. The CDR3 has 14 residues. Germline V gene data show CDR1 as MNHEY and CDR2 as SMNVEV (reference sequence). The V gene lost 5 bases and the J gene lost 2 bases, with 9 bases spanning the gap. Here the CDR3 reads CASSGGLNTGELFF. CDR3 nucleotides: TGTGCCAGCAGTGGTGGGCTAAACACCGGGGAGCTGTTTTTT.

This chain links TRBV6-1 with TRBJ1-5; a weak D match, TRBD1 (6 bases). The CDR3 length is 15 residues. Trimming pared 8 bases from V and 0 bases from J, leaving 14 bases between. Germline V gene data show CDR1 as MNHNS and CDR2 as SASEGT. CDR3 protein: CASSIEQGSNQPQHF. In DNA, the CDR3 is TGTGCCAGCTCCATTGAACAGGGTAGCAATCAGCCCCAGCATTTT.

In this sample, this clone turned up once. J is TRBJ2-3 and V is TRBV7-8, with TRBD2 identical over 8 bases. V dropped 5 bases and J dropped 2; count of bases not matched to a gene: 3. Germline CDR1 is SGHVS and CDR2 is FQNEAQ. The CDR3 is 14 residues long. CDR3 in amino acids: CASSRAGATDTQYF. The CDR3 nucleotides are TGTGCCAGCAGCCGAGCGGGGGCCACAGATACGCAGTATTTT.

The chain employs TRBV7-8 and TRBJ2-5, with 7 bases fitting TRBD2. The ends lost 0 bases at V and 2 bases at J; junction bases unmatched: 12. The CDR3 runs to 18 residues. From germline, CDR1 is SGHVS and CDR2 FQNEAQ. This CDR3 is CASSLAGSSGRMQETQYF. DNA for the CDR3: TGTGCCAGCAGCTTAGCGGGATCTAGCGGCAGGATGCAAGAGACCCAGTACTTC.

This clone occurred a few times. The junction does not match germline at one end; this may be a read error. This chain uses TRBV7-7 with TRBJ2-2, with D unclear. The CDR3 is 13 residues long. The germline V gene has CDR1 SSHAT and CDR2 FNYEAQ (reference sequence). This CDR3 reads CASSHGNTGELFF. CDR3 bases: TGTGCTAGCAGCCACGGTAACACCGGGGAGCTGTTTTTT. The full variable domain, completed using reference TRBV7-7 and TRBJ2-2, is GAGVSQSPRYKVTKRGQDVTLRCDPISSHATLYWYQQALGQGPEFLTYFNYEAQPDKSGLPSDRFSAERPEGSISTLTIQRTEQRDSAMYRCASSHGNTGELFFGEGSRLTVL.

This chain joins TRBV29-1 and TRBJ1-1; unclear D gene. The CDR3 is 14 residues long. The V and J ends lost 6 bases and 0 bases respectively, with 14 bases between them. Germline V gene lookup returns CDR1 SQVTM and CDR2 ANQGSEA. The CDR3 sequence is CSVGNRDMNTEAFF. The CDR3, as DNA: TGCAGCGTCGGTAACCGGGATATGAACACTGAAGCTTTCTTT.

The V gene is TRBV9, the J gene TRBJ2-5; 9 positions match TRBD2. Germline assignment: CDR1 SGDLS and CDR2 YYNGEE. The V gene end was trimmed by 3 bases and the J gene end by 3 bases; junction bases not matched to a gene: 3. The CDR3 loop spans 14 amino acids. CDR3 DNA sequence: TGTGCCAGCAGCGCGACTAGCGGTGAAGAGACCCAGTACTTC. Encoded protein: CASSATSGEETQYF.

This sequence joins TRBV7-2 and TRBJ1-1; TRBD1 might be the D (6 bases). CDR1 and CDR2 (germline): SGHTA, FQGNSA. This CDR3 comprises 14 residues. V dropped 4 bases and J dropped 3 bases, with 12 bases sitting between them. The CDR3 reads CASSSGQIDTEAFF. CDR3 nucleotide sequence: TGTGCCAGCAGCTCCGGACAGATCGACACTGAAGCTTTCTTT.

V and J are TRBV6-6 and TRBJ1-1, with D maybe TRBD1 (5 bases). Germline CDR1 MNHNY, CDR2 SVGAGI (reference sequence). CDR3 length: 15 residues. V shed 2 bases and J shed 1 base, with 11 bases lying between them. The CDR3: CASSYAHTGNTEAFF. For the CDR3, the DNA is TGTGCCAGCAGTTACGCTCATACAGGGAACACTGAAGCTTTCTTT.

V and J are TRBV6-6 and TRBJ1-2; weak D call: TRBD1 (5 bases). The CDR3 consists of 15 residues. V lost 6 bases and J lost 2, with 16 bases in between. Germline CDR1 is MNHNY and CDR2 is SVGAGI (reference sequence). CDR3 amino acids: CASRQEQVGNYGYTF. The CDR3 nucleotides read TGTGCCAGCAGACAAGAACAGGTTGGCAACTATGGCTACACCTTC.

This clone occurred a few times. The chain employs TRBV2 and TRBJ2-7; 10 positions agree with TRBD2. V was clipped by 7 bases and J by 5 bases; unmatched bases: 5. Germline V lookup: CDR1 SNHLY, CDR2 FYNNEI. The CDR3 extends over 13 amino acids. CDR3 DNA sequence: TGTGCCAGCAAGGAGCGGGGGGGCGACGAGCAGTACTTC. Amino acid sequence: CASKERGGDEQYF.